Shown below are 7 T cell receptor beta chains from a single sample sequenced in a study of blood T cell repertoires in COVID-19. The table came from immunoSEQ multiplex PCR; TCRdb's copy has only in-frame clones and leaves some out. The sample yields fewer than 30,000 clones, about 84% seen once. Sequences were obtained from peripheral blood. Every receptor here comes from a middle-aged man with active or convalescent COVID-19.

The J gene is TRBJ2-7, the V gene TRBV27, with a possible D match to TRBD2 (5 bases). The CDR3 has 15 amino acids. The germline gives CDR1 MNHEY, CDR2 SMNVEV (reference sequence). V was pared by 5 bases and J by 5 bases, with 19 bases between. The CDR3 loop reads CASSITRGPLNEQYF. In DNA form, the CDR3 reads TGTGCCAGCAGTATAACTAGAGGCCCCTTGAACGAGCAGTACTTC.

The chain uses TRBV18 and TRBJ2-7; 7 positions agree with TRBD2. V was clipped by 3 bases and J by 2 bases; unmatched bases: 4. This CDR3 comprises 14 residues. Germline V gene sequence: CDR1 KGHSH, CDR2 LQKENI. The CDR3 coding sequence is TGTGCCAGCTCACCGATGGCGGGGGCCTACGAGCAGTACTTC. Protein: CASSPMAGAYEQYF.

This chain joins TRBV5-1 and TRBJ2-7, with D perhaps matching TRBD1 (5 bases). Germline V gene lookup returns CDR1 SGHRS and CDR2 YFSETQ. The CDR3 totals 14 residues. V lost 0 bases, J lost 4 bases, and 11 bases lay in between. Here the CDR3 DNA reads TGCGCCAGCAGCTTGGGTCAGGGTTCTTACGAGCAGTACTTC. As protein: CASSLGQGSYEQYF.

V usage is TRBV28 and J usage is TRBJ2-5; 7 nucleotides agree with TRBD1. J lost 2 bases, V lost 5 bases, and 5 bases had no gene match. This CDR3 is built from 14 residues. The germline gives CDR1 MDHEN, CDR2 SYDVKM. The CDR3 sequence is CASSLDREQETQYF. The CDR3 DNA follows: TGTGCCAGCAGTCTTGACAGGGAACAAGAGACCCAGTACTTC.

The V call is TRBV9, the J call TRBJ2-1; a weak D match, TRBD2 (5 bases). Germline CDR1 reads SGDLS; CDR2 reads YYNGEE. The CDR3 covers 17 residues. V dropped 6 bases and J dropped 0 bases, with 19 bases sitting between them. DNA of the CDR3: TGTGCCAGCAAAGGACTTAGTGGGGTAGACTCCTACAATGAGCAGTTCTTC. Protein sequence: CASKGLSGVDSYNEQFF.

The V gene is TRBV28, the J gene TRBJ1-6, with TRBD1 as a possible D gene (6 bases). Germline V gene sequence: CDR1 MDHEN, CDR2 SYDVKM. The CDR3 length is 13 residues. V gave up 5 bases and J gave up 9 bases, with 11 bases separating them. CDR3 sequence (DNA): TGTGCCAGCAGTATCAGGGGCCGTTCACCCCTCCACTTT. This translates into CASSIRGRSPLHF.

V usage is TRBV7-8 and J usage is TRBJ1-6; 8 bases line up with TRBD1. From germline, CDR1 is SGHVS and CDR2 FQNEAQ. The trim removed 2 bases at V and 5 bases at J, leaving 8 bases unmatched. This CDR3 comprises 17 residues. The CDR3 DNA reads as TGTGCCAGCAGCTTATTAGAGGACAGGGTGAATAATTCACCCCTCCACTTT. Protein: CASSLLEDRVNNSPLHF.